What follows are 3 T cell receptor beta chains derived from one specimen sequenced in a study of CD8 T cells in ankylosing spondylitis. TCRdb itself ran the 5' RACE reads through MiXCR, one entry per CDR3 protein. This table holds about 140,000 distinct CDR3 sequences, 7.5% to 9.5% found once. Sequenced sample: synovial fluid, either unsorted or a sorted T cell fraction (not recorded which). The origin of the receptors is a male donor with ankylosing spondylitis.

This clonotype showed up many times. CDR3 sequence: CASSKVEGQGRPEAFF. The CDR3 DNA reads TGTGCCAGTAGTAAAGTGGAGGGACAGGGCCGTCCTGAAGCTTTCTTT. This sequence joins TRBV19 and TRBJ1-1, with TRBD1 matching over 9 bases. Germline V gene data show CDR1 as LNHDA and CDR2 as SQIVND (reference sequence). J was trimmed by 6 bases and V by 4 bases; bases with no gene match: 12. This CDR3 region has 16 residues.

This rearrangement joins TRBV7-2 to TRBJ2-7; 7 bases match TRBD1. The CDR3 extends over 15 amino acids. Germline trimming cut 3 bases from V and 5 bases from J; bases unmatched to any gene: 10. The germline V gene has CDR1 SGHTA and CDR2 FQGNSA. CDR3: CASSLSGQIGNEQYF. The CDR3 DNA is TGTGCCAGCAGCTTGTCGGGACAGATTGGGAACGAGCAGTACTTC.

This clonotype was seen more than once but under ten times. The V gene is TRBV6-6, the J gene TRBJ1-5; a possible D gene is TRBD1 (6 bases). V lost 5 bases to trimming and J lost 10 bases, with 12 bases between them. This CDR3 is built from 12 residues. CDR1 is MNHNY and CDR2 is SVGAGI in the germline V gene (reference sequence). The CDR3, as DNA: TGTGCCAGCAGTCCGGACAGTTATCCCCAGCATTTT. Protein sequence: CASSPDSYPQHF.